The next 8 T cell receptor beta chains were all read from a single sample in a study of identical twins. TCRdb passed the 5' RACE reads through MiXCR, listing each CDR3 protein once. The sample contains roughly 1,500,000 distinct CDR3 sequences, roughly a third of which appear only once. What was sequenced was cord blood. These receptors all stem from a newborn girl in good health.

This chain uses TRBV6-2 or TRBV6-3 with TRBJ2-4; no firm D call. Germline V lookup: CDR1 MNHEY, CDR2 SVGEGT. The CDR3 has 14 residues. Trimming removed 8 bases at V and 8 bases at J, with 19 bases between. The CDR3 nucleotides are TGTGCCAGCTCCCCCCTAGGGAACGTGGACATTCAGTACTTC. Its protein is CASSPLGNVDIQYF.

This clonotype has more than one count but fewer than ten. This rearrangement joins TRBV3-1 to TRBJ1-4, with a tentative D call TRBD1 (5 bases). V was clipped by 0 bases and J by 8 bases, with 13 bases between them. The CDR3 has 15 amino acids. Looked up from germline, CDR1 is LGHDT and CDR2 is YNNKEL (reference sequence). In DNA form, the CDR3 reads TGTGCCAGCAGCCAAGATCCCGACAGAAGGGAAAAACTGTTTTTT. Protein product: CASSQDPDRREKLFF.

This chain connects TRBV13 to TRBJ1-2; D is perhaps TRBD1 (5 bases). There are 17 residues in the CDR3. The germline CDR1 and CDR2 sequences are PRHDT and FYEKMQ (reference sequence). Trimming stripped 1 base from V and 4 bases from J, with 19 bases between. The CDR3 reads CASSLASLTSRGYGYTF. CDR3 DNA: TGTGCCAGCAGCTTAGCTAGCTTAACCTCGAGGGGCTATGGCTACACCTTC. Complete variable domain (other parts from reference TRBV13 and TRBJ1-2): AAGVIQSPRHLIKEKRETATLKCYPIPRHDTVYWYQQGPGQDPQFLISFYEKMQSDKGSIPDRFSAQQFSDYHSELNMSSLELGDSALYFCASSLASLTSRGYGYTFGSGTRLTVV.

For this clonotype: One end of the junction does not line up with germline, which may come from a read error. CDR3 sequence: CSARDSGGSYNGQFF. The DNA of the CDR3 is TGCAGTGCTAGAGATTCAGGCGGGAGCTACAATGGGCAGTTCTTC. This chain links TRBV20-1 with TRBJ2-1, with TRBD2 matching 7 bases. Germline assignment: CDR1 DFQATT and CDR2 SNEGSKA (reference sequence). The CDR3 length is 15 residues.

This clonotype appeared a few times. This chain connects TRBV24-1 to TRBJ2-4; D is perhaps TRBD1 or TRBD2 (5 bases each). V was pared by 4 bases and J by 5 bases, with 5 bases between. The germline gives CDR1 KGHDR, CDR2 SFDVKD. The CDR3 covers 12 residues. The CDR3, as DNA: TGTGCCACCAGTGAGGGACAAAACATTCAGTACTTC. It codes for CATSEGQNIQYF.

The chain is built from TRBV7-9 and TRBJ2-3; tentative D call: TRBD1 (6 bases). The CDR3 is made up of 18 amino acids. V lost 8 bases to trimming and J lost 6 bases, with 30 bases between them. The germline CDR1 and CDR2 sequences are SEHNR and FQNEAQ (reference sequence). The CDR3 protein is CASPALRQENLYRDTQYF. The CDR3, as DNA: TGTGCCAGCCCCGCCTTACGACAGGAAAACCTCTATAGGGATACGCAGTATTTT. The full variable domain, with the rest looked up from reference TRBV7-9 and TRBJ2-3, is DTGVSQNPRHKITKRGQNVTFRCDPISEHNRLYWYRQTLGQGPEFLTYFQNEAQLEKSRLLSDRFSAERPKGSFSTLEIQRTEQGDSAMYLCASPALRQENLYRDTQYFGPGTRLTVL.

The genes are TRBV7-9 and TRBJ1-1; D is possibly TRBD1 (5 bases). CDR3 length: 14 residues. Germline-derived CDR1 and CDR2 are SEHNR and FQNEAQ (reference sequence). Trimming left V 5 bases short and J 4 bases short, with 14 bases between. CDR3 nucleotides: TGTGCCAGCAGCGATAACACAGGAGCCACTGAAGCTTTCTTT. Translating gives CASSDNTGATEAFF.

Of note for this clonotype: One end of the junction is discordant with germline, which a read error may explain. The chain is built from TRBV4-1 and TRBJ2-5; 8 nucleotides align to TRBD1. The germline V gene encodes CDR1 MGHRA and CDR2 YSYEKL. This CDR3 region has 15 residues. CDR3 residues: CASSQQTGDQETQYF. In DNA, the CDR3 is TGCGCCAGCAGCCAACAGACAGGGGACCAGGAGACCCAGTACTTC.